Below, 27 T cell receptor beta chains from the same sample are listed, as sequenced in a study of OX40 agonist ivuxolimab in advanced cancers. Produced via immunoSEQ multiplex PCR; TCRdb's table is partial and in-frame only. The sample lists more than 15,000 clones, about 70% occurring once. Sequenced material: CD4+ or CD8+ T cells sorted from blood, taken in a trial of the OX40 agonist ivuxolimab. These receptors all come from an adult with an advanced solid tumor such as melanoma, head and neck, liver or kidney cancer.

The count of this clone is one. This chain links TRBV11-2 with TRBJ1-6; D is ambiguous. The V end lost 1 base, the J end lost 10 bases, and 5 bases lay between the germline ends. Germline V gives CDR1 SGHAT, CDR2 FQNNGV. CDR3 length equals 12 residues. CDR3 protein: CASSLVSSPLHF. CDR3 coding DNA: TGTGCCAGCAGCTTAGTGTCCTCACCCCTCCACTTT.

This clone was observed a handful of times. This chain uses TRBV14 with TRBJ2-1; D perhaps matches TRBD2 (5 bases). The CDR3 contains 15 residues. Germline assignment: CDR1 SGHDN and CDR2 FVKESK. The V end was cut by 0 bases, the J end by 7 bases, with 13 bases between. The CDR3 reads CASSQEREGLNEQFF. The CDR3, as DNA: TGTGCCAGCAGCCAAGAGAGGGAAGGGCTAAATGAGCAGTTCTTC.

The chain carries TRBV30 and TRBJ2-1, with 8 nucleotides matching TRBD2. V lost 3 bases, J lost 8 bases, and 6 bases stayed unmatched. The CDR3 is 13 residues long. Looked up from germline, CDR1 is GTSNPN and CDR2 is SVGIG (reference sequence). The DNA of the CDR3 is TGTGCCTGGAGGGGACTAGGGGCCCATGAGCAGTTCTTC. This gives the protein CAWRGLGAHEQFF.

The genes are TRBV28 and TRBJ1-1; D gene ambiguous. This CDR3 is built from 14 residues. Germline-derived CDR1 and CDR2 are MDHEN and SYDVKM. V shed 2 bases and J shed 0 bases, with 7 bases lying between them. The CDR3 is CASSLHSMNTEAFF. The CDR3 nucleotides read TGTGCCAGCAGTTTACATAGTATGAACACTGAAGCTTTCTTT.

This clone was seen only a few times. J is TRBJ2-1 and V is TRBV7-2; D is perhaps TRBD1 (6 bases). Germline lookup yields CDR1 SGHTA and CDR2 FQGNSA. The length of the CDR3 is 17 residues. Between the trimmed V and J ends, which lost 3 bases and 0 bases, there was a span of 15 bases. DNA of the CDR3: TGTGCCAGCAGCTTGGGGGCAGGGCAGAGCTCCTACAATGAGCAGTTCTTC. Amino acids: CASSLGAGQSSYNEQFF. Drawing the rest from reference TRBV7-2 and TRBJ2-1, the complete variable domain is GAGVSQSPSNKVTEKGKDVELRCDPISGHTALYWYRQSLGQGLEFLIYFQGNSAPDKSGLPSDRFSAERTGGSVSTLTIQRTQQEDSAVYLCASSLGAGQSSYNEQFFGPGTRLTVL.

This sequence joins TRBV6-1 and TRBJ1-5; no clear D. The V and J ends lost 2 bases and 1 base respectively, with 6 bases between them. The CDR3 sequence is 14 residues long. Germline V gene lookup returns CDR1 MNHNS and CDR2 SASEGT. CDR3 DNA: TGTGCCAGCAGTGAATTCAGGAGCAATCAGCCCCAGCATTTT. It is translated as CASSEFRSNQPQHF.

The rearrangement links TRBV6-6 to TRBJ2-7; TRBD1 matches at 7 bases. The CDR3 is 16 amino acids. The germline V gene has CDR1 MNHNY and CDR2 SVGAGI (reference sequence). After removal of 0 bases from V and 0 bases from J, the junction contained 5 bases not matched to a gene. The CDR3 region is CASSYSDRMSSYEQYF. As DNA, the CDR3 is TGTGCCAGCAGTTACTCGGACAGGATGAGCTCCTACGAGCAGTACTTC.

This clone was recorded many times. This CDR3 is CASSERNSNQPQHF. In nucleotides, the CDR3 is TGCGCCAGCAGTGAGAGGAATAGCAATCAGCCCCAGCATTTT. The genes are TRBV10-2 and TRBJ1-5; D gene unclear. V lost 2 bases to trimming and J lost 0 bases, with 5 bases between them. Germline CDR1 reads WSHSY; CDR2 reads SAAADI. The CDR3 is 14 amino acids.

This clone has more than one count but fewer than ten. J is TRBJ1-1 and V is TRBV7-9; 7 bases agree with TRBD1. The CDR3 runs 13 residues. Per germline, CDR1 SEHNR and CDR2 FQNEAQ (reference sequence). V shed 4 bases and J 8 bases; nucleotides not matched to a gene: 7. CDR3 sequence: CASSSTTGLEAFF. CDR3 nucleotide sequence: TGTGCCAGCAGCTCCACGACAGGGTTAGAAGCTTTCTTT.

The rearrangement joins TRBV30 to TRBJ2-7, with TRBD2 matching 13 bases. CDR1 is GTSNPN and CDR2 is SVGIG in the germline V gene (reference sequence). V dropped 0 bases and J dropped 7; count of bases not matched to a gene: 21. This CDR3 has 20 amino acids. The CDR3 loop reads CAWSVTGGLAGDHLRWEQYF. The CDR3 DNA is TGTGCCTGGAGTGTAACGGGCGGACTAGCGGGAGATCATTTACGGTGGGAGCAGTACTTC.

The chain uses TRBV27 and TRBJ1-1; D is perhaps TRBD1 (6 bases). The CDR3 extends over 18 amino acids. The ends were cut back, 2 bases at V and 3 bases at J, with 22 bases in the middle. The germline CDR1 and CDR2 sequences are MNHEY and SMNVEV (reference sequence). The CDR3 region has the DNA TGTGCCAGCAGTTTAGCGTCGGGGGGCTACTTGTTGGACACTGAAGCTTTCTTT. Protein: CASSLASGGYLLDTEAFF.

The chain links TRBV7-9 to TRBJ2-7; D ambiguous. The length of the CDR3 is 14 residues. Germline CDR1 is SEHNR and CDR2 is FQNEAQ (reference sequence). Trimming shortened V by 6 bases and J by 3 bases, and 15 bases separated the two germline ends. CDR3 nucleotide sequence: TGTGCCAGCAGTCGACATGGAAAATTCTACGAGCAGTACTTC. Translating gives CASSRHGKFYEQYF.

This chain uses TRBV7-6 with TRBJ2-7; maybe TRBD2 (5 bases). This CDR3 contains 14 residues. Trimming shortened V by 5 bases and J by 3 bases, and 14 bases separated the two germline ends. Germline CDR1 and CDR2: SGHVS and FNYEAQ. The CDR3 bases are TGTGCCAGCAGCCCCCACGTCGGGGACTACGAGCAGTACTTC. Protein sequence: CASSPHVGDYEQYF.

V gene TRBV7-9 combines with J gene TRBJ1-3; D not resolved. Germline CDR1 and CDR2: SEHNR and FQNEAQ (reference sequence). The CDR3 covers 15 residues. The V and J ends lost 5 bases and 0 bases respectively, with 11 bases between them. The CDR3 here is CASSLFGDSGNTIYF. The CDR3 DNA is TGTGCCAGCAGCCTATTTGGTGACTCTGGAAACACCATATATTTT.

This clone was seen repeatedly, ten times or more. This chain uses TRBV28 with TRBJ1-2; D is undetermined. The germline V and J ends were trimmed by 3 bases and 3 bases, with 8 bases remaining between them. Germline-derived CDR1 and CDR2 are MDHEN and SYDVKM. CDR3 length: 13 amino acids. CDR3 coding DNA: TGTGCCAGCAGTTTCTTAGCGGACTATGGCTACACCTTC. It specifies CASSFLADYGYTF.

This chain links TRBV6-6 with TRBJ1-1; D unresolved. CDR3 length: 13 amino acids. The germline V gene has CDR1 MNHNY and CDR2 SVGAGI (reference sequence). Trimming pared 4 bases from V and 2 bases from J, leaving 8 bases between. CDR3 sequence (DNA): TGTGCCAGCAGTTTTGAGGGCAACACTGAAGCTTTCTTT. Amino acids: CASSFEGNTEAFF.

Notes on this clone: A much larger clone differs by one base, so this may be a read error. Other nucleotide sequences from this sample produce the same CDR3. V is TRBV11-2 and J is TRBJ2-3; 7 nucleotides match TRBD2. Germline V gives CDR1 SGHAT, CDR2 FQNNGV. This CDR3 contains 15 residues. In DNA, the CDR3 is TGTGCCAGCAGCTTAGCGGGGGGTTTCCTGAATACGCAATATTTT. Amino acid sequence: CASSLAGGFLNTQYF.

The table lists this clone with a few counts. The rearrangement uses TRBV28 and TRBJ2-7; 9 positions agree with TRBD2. This CDR3 is built from 15 residues. J lost 4 bases, V lost 3 bases, and 7 bases had no gene match. CDR1 and CDR2 (germline): MDHEN, SYDVKM. Here the CDR3 reads CASSFGISGSYEQYF. Written as DNA, the CDR3 is TGTGCCAGCAGTTTTGGCATTAGCGGGAGTTACGAGCAGTACTTC.

This rearrangement joins TRBV6-5 to TRBJ2-1; no reliable D call. Germline V lookup: CDR1 MNHEY, CDR2 SVGAGI. The CDR3 has 13 amino acids. Trimming cost V 6 bases and J 0 bases, with 6 bases left between them. CDR3 region: CASSPDSYNEQFF. The CDR3, as DNA: TGTGCCAGCAGCCCTGACTCCTACAATGAGCAGTTCTTC.

The CDR3 region is CASSTGTIEQYF. Written as DNA, the CDR3 is TGTGCCAGCAGTACCGGGACGATCGAGCAGTACTTC. The chain couples TRBV6-5 to TRBJ2-7; D possibly matches TRBD1 or TRBD2 (5 bases each). Trimming stripped 5 bases from V and 6 bases from J, with 11 bases between. This CDR3 is 12 amino acids long. The germline V gene encodes CDR1 MNHEY and CDR2 SVGAGI.

The chain recombines TRBV6-1 with TRBJ1-2, with D maybe TRBD1 (6 bases). Germline lookup yields CDR1 MNHNS and CDR2 SASEGT. The length of the CDR3 is 14 residues. Deletions cut 4 bases from V and 4 bases from J, with 13 bases between. The CDR3 sequence: CASSGGGRIYGYTF. CDR3 in DNA: TGTGCCAGCAGTGGTGGGGGGCGCATCTATGGCTACACCTTC.

The rearrangement uses TRBV2 and TRBJ2-3; D is unclear. The germline V gene encodes CDR1 SNHLY and CDR2 FYNNEI. The CDR3 sequence is 12 residues long. V lost 0 bases to trimming and J lost 10 bases, with 8 bases between them. CDR3 nucleotide sequence: TGTGCCAGCAGTGAAGCGCTTGTTTCGCAGTATTTT. This codes for CASSEALVSQYF. The full variable domain, in which reference TRBV2 and TRBJ2-3 provide the parts outside the CDR3, is EPEVTQTPSHQVTQMGQEVILRCVPISNHLYFYWYRQILGQKVEFLVSFYNNEISEKSEIFDDQFSVERPDGSNFTLKIRSTKLEDSAMYFCASSEALVSQYFGPGTRLTVL.

The sample holds one count of this clone. The rearrangement uses TRBV10-1 and TRBJ2-2; 9 bases line up with TRBD2. The CDR3 runs 19 residues. Trimming at V came to 2 bases and at J to 0 bases, leaving 10 bases not matched to a gene. The V gene's germline CDR1 is WNHNN and CDR2 SYGVQD (reference sequence). The CDR3 loop is CASSERGLAGTTNTGELFF. CDR3 nucleotides: TGCGCCAGCAGTGAGCGGGGTCTAGCGGGAACGACGAACACCGGGGAGCTGTTTTTT.

The chain couples TRBV27 to TRBJ1-1; D not resolved. The CDR3 covers 14 residues. V was shortened by 2 bases and J by 1 base, with 8 bases between the two germline ends. The V gene's germline CDR1 is MNHEY and CDR2 SMNVEV (reference sequence). The DNA of the CDR3 is TGTGCCAGCAGTTTACGTGGGGAGAACACTGAAGCTTTCTTT. It is translated as CASSLRGENTEAFF.

The V call is TRBV28, the J call TRBJ2-1; 14 bases agree with TRBD2. This CDR3 region has 14 residues. Germline assignment: CDR1 MDHEN and CDR2 SYDVKM. J lost 6 bases, V lost 6 bases, and 1 base had no gene match. The CDR3 protein is CASRGLAGVNEQFF. The CDR3 nucleotides are TGTGCCAGCAGGGGACTAGCGGGAGTCAATGAGCAGTTCTTC.

The chain carries TRBV5-1 and TRBJ1-1, with D uncertain. Germline values: CDR1 SGHRS, CDR2 YFSETQ. Trimming pared 3 bases from V and 0 bases from J, leaving 12 bases between. CDR3 length equals 15 residues. CDR3 loop: CASSSTTALNTEAFF. As DNA, the CDR3 is TGCGCCAGCAGCTCGACTACAGCCCTGAACACTGAAGCTTTCTTT.

The rearrangement uses TRBV7-2 and TRBJ2-1; a possible D gene is TRBD1 (5 bases). The CDR3 loop spans 13 amino acids. Trimming shortened V by 1 base and J by 7 bases, and 8 bases separated the two germline ends. Germline V gene lookup returns CDR1 SGHTA and CDR2 FQGNSA. As DNA, the CDR3 is TGTGCCAGCAGCTTAGGACAGTTGAATGAGCAGTTCTTC. It encodes CASSLGQLNEQFF.